Presented here are 4 T cell receptor beta chains from one specimen sequenced in a study of blood T cell repertoires in COVID-19. Repertoires were generated with immunoSEQ multiplex PCR, while TCRdb's copy carries only in-frame clones and drops some. Here the sample spans 30,000 or so clones, 80% to 90% being singletons. The sample was peripheral blood. All receptors derive from a woman aged 40 to 50 with active or convalescent COVID-19.

This clone was counted between two and nine times. The chain links TRBV19 to TRBJ1-1, with D possibly being TRBD1 (6 bases). This CDR3 has 13 residues. Germline CDR1 is LNHDA and CDR2 is SQIVND (reference sequence). V lost 6 bases to trimming and J lost 4 bases, with 12 bases between them. DNA for the CDR3: TGTGCCAGTAGCCGAGACAGGTTCACTGAAGCTTTCTTT. As protein: CASSRDRFTEAFF.

By share, this clone ranks as medium-sized (0.01 to 0.1%). The chain has TRBV28 and TRBJ2-7, with D perhaps TRBD1 (6 bases). Per the germline V gene, CDR1 is MDHEN and CDR2 is SYDVKM. The CDR3 length is 15 residues. Trimming pared 7 bases from V and 2 bases from J, leaving 18 bases between. The CDR3 spells CASNIAGTSTYEQYF. CDR3 nucleotides: TGTGCCAGCAACATCGCCGGGACATCCACCTACGAGCAGTACTTC. The variable domain in full, completed from reference TRBV28 and TRBJ2-7, reads DVKVTQSSRYLVKRTGEKVFLECVQDMDHENMFWYRQDPGLGLRLIYFSYDVKMKEKGDIPEGYSVSREKKERFSLILESASTNQTSMYLCASNIAGTSTYEQYFGPGTRLTVT.

This clone was observed a handful of times. The rearrangement joins TRBV5-8 to TRBJ1-5, with D possibly TRBD1 on 6 matching bases. Per the germline V gene, CDR1 is SGHTS and CDR2 is YDEGEE. Trimming took off 4 bases at V and 2 bases at J, with 13 bases between the two ends. This CDR3 spans 15 amino acids. CDR3 sequence (DNA): TGTGCCAGCAGCCACAGGGTAGTCGGCAATCAGCCCCAGCATTTT. Its protein product is CASSHRVVGNQPQHF.

Here the CDR3 reads CAWRGIRGSGTEAFF. The CDR3 DNA follows: TGTGCCTGGAGGGGAATCAGGGGGAGTGGCACTGAAGCTTTCTTT. The chain recombines TRBV30 with TRBJ1-1, with TRBD1 matching 7 bases. With 3 bases clipped from V and 4 bases from J, the junction kept 11 bases outside the gene matches. Germline CDR1 and CDR2: GTSNPN and SVGIG (reference sequence). CDR3 length: 15 amino acids. Combining the CDR3 with reference TRBV30 and TRBJ1-1 gives the whole variable domain SQTIHQWPATLVQPVGSPLSLECTVEGTSNPNLYWYRQAAGRGLQLLFYSVGIGQISSEVPQNLSASRPQDRQFILSSKKLLLSDSGFYLCAWRGIRGSGTEAFFGQGTRLTVV.